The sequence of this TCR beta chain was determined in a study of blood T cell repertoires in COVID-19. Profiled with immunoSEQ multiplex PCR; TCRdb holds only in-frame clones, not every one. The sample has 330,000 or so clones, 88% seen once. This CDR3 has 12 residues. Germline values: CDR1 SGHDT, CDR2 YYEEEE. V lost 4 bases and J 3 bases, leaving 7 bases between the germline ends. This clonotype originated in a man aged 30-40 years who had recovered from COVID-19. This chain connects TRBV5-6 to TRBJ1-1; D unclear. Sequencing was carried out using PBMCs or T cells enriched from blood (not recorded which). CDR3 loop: CASSQGDTEAFF. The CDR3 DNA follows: TGTGCCAGCAGCCAAGGAGACACTGAAGCTTTCTTT.